These 29 T cell receptor beta chains were sequenced from one sample in a study of blood T cell repertoires in COVID-19. Sequencing was performed with immunoSEQ multiplex PCR; in TCRdb, only in-frame clones are kept and a portion is missing. The table records about 100,000 clones, about 88% of them present only once. The sequenced material came from peripheral blood. Receptors originate from a man older than 75 with acute or convalescent COVID-19.

The V call is TRBV11-2, the J call TRBJ2-1; possible D gene TRBD2, 5 bases. V lost 4 bases and J 3 bases, leaving 10 bases between the germline ends. This CDR3 region has 14 residues. Germline CDR1 SGHAT, CDR2 FQNNGV. The CDR3 loop reads CASSYSSDYNEQFF. As DNA, the CDR3 is TGTGCCAGCAGCTACAGTAGCGACTACAATGAGCAGTTCTTC.

This rearrangement joins TRBV6-5 to TRBJ2-5, with D perhaps matching TRBD2 (5 bases). CDR1 and CDR2 (germline): MNHEY, SVGAGI. V was shortened by 6 bases and J by 7 bases, with 15 bases between the two germline ends. The CDR3 is made up of 13 amino acids. The CDR3 sequence: CASSLAPLGTQYF. The CDR3 DNA sequence: TGTGCCAGCAGCCTAGCACCTTTAGGGACCCAGTACTTC.

Notes on this clone: The identical CDR3 is also encoded by other nucleotide sequences in the sample. The chain recombines TRBV5-1 with TRBJ1-1; 9 positions match TRBD1. CDR3 length: 14 residues. V lost 4 bases and J lost 3; bases outside the gene matches: 4. Germline assignment: CDR1 SGHRS and CDR2 YFSETQ. The CDR3 loop reads CASSLGQGYTEAFF. DNA for the CDR3: TGCGCCAGCAGCCTCGGACAGGGGTACACTGAAGCTTTCTTT.

A single count supports this clone. The chain couples TRBV19 to TRBJ2-5, with TRBD2 matching over 8 bases. The CDR3 consists of 14 residues. V gave up 7 bases and J gave up 2 bases; unmatched junction bases: 6. CDR1 and CDR2 (germline): LNHDA, SQIVND (reference sequence). CDR3 in amino acids: CASKRAGGQETQYF. The CDR3 nucleotides are TGTGCCAGTAAAAGGGCGGGGGGTCAAGAGACCCAGTACTTC.

This clone was detected a few times. The chain links TRBV18 to TRBJ1-3, with D possibly TRBD1 on 6 matching bases. The germline V gene encodes CDR1 KGHSH and CDR2 LQKENI. V shed 4 bases and J shed 2 bases, with 15 bases lying between them. The CDR3 length is 16 residues. CDR3 DNA sequence: TGTGCCAGCTCACTCGGACAGACTGGGACTGGAAACACCATATATTTT. Its translation is CASSLGQTGTGNTIYF. Full variable domain (rest looked up from reference TRBV18 and TRBJ1-3): NAGVMQNPRHLVRRRGQEARLRCSPMKGHSHVYWYRQLPEEGLKFMVYLQKENIIDESGMPKERFSAEFPKEGPSILRIQQVVRGDSAAYFCASSLGQTGTGNTIYFGEGSWLTVV.

This rearrangement joins TRBV5-1 to TRBJ1-2; 8 nucleotides match TRBD1. The germline V gene encodes CDR1 SGHRS and CDR2 YFSETQ. V lost 4 bases, J lost 4 bases, and 6 bases stayed unmatched. The CDR3 is made up of 14 amino acids. The CDR3 protein is CASSGGQGGYGYTF. CDR3 coding DNA: TGCGCCAGCAGCGGCGGACAGGGAGGCTATGGCTACACCTTC.

The gene calls are TRBV5-1 and TRBJ1-2; maybe TRBD1 (5 bases). Germline values: CDR1 SGHRS, CDR2 YFSETQ. The V end was cut by 4 bases, the J end by 3 bases, with 16 bases between. The length of the CDR3 is 15 residues. The CDR3 DNA is TGCGCCAGCAGCCCCTTCCAGGGATGGGACTATGGCTACACCTTC. Its translation is CASSPFQGWDYGYTF.

On this clone itself: This sample also contains other DNA sequences that code for the same CDR3. This sequence joins TRBV5-1 and TRBJ2-3; 9 bases match TRBD2. This CDR3 comprises 15 residues. CDR1 is SGHRS, CDR2 YFSETQ, per germline. Germline trimming cut 5 bases from V and 0 bases from J; bases unmatched to any gene: 4. Here the CDR3 DNA reads TGCGCCAGCAGGACTAGCGGTTCTAGCACAGATACGCAGTATTTT. Its translation: CASRTSGSSTDTQYF. Combining the CDR3 with reference TRBV5-1 and TRBJ2-3 gives the whole variable domain KAGVTQTPRYLIKTRGQQVTLSCSPISGHRSVSWYQQTPGQGLQFLFEYFSETQRNKGNFPGRFSGRQFSNSRSEMNVSTLELGDSALYLCASRTSGSSTDTQYFGPGTRLTVL.

This chain connects TRBV7-2 to TRBJ1-6; possible D gene TRBD1, 5 bases. CDR1 is SGHTA and CDR2 is FQGNSA in the germline V gene. The V end was cut by 8 bases, the J end by 7 bases, with 15 bases between. The CDR3 spans 14 residues. The CDR3 DNA reads TGTGCCAGCGGGCAGGGCGCGGGGAATTCACCCCTCCACTTT. Translating gives CASGQGAGNSPLHF.

This chain joins TRBV19 and TRBJ1-1, with 10 bases aligning to TRBD1. This CDR3 spans 16 amino acids. V was pared by 3 bases and J by 4 bases, with 8 bases of the junction left unmatched. Germline CDR1 and CDR2: LNHDA and SQIVND (reference sequence). The CDR3 here is CASSIEGDRGGTEAFF. CDR3 sequence (DNA): TGTGCCAGTAGTATCGAGGGGGACAGGGGCGGCACTGAAGCTTTCTTT.

In this sample, this clone turned up a few times. This chain joins TRBV27 and TRBJ2-1; D possibly corresponds to TRBD2 (6 bases). Per germline, CDR1 MNHEY and CDR2 SMNVEV (reference sequence). CDR3 length equals 14 residues. The V gene lost 7 bases and the J gene lost 3 bases, with 13 bases spanning the gap. The CDR3 sequence: CASTRSGFYNEQFF. Written as DNA, the CDR3 is TGTGCCAGCACCCGAAGCGGGTTCTACAATGAGCAGTTCTTC.

V usage is TRBV25-1 and J usage is TRBJ2-5; maybe TRBD2 (6 bases). The germline V gene encodes CDR1 MGHDK and CDR2 SYGVNS. V was clipped by 3 bases and J by 5 bases, with 10 bases between them. CDR3 length: 13 amino acids. This CDR3 reads CASSDGSSETQYF. Written as DNA, the CDR3 is TGTGCCAGCAGTGACGGGAGTTCGGAGACCCAGTACTTC.

V gene TRBV19 combines with J gene TRBJ1-2; TRBD1 matches 7 bases. V was clipped by 4 bases and J by 4 bases; unmatched bases: 3. CDR3 size: 13 residues. The germline V gene has CDR1 LNHDA and CDR2 SQIVND (reference sequence). CDR3 in amino acids: CASSKGGPYGYTF. The CDR3 nucleotides read TGTGCCAGTAGTAAAGGGGGCCCCTATGGCTACACCTTC. Combining the CDR3 with reference TRBV19 and TRBJ1-2 gives the whole variable domain DGGITQSPKYLFRKEGQNVTLSCEQNLNHDAMYWYRQDPGQGLRLIYYSQIVNDFQKGDIAEGYSVSREKKESFPLTVTSAQKNPTAFYLCASSKGGPYGYTFGSGTRLTVV.

V gene TRBV7-2 combines with J gene TRBJ1-5; 8 nucleotides agree with TRBD1. CDR1 and CDR2 (germline): SGHTA, FQGNSA. The CDR3 is 15 residues long. V lost 5 bases, J lost 0 bases, and 3 bases stayed unmatched. This CDR3 is CASSGGQASNQPQHF. CDR3 nucleotides: TGTGCCAGCAGCGGGGGACAGGCTAGCAATCAGCCCCAGCATTTT. The full variable domain, rest sourced from reference TRBV7-2 and TRBJ1-5, is GAGVSQSPSNKVTEKGKDVELRCDPISGHTALYWYRQSLGQGLEFLIYFQGNSAPDKSGLPSDRFSAERTGGSVSTLTIQRTQQEDSAVYLCASSGGQASNQPQHFGDGTRLSIL.

This sequence joins TRBV6-5 and TRBJ2-3, with 8 bases matching TRBD2. Losses at the gene ends were 10 bases for V and 6 bases for J; bases not matched to a gene: 12. CDR1 MNHEY and CDR2 SVGAGI come from the germline V gene. This CDR3 is built from 14 residues. The chain's CDR3 is CANNPGLVQDTQYF. Written as DNA, the CDR3 is TGTGCCAACAATCCGGGACTAGTGCAGGATACGCAGTATTTT.

This clone was recorded once. The genes are TRBV6-2 or TRBV6-3 and TRBJ1-1; 7 nucleotides agree with TRBD1. V trimming: 3 bases; J trimming: 4 bases; junction bases outside the gene matches: 5. The CDR3 sequence is 14 residues long. Germline CDR1 and CDR2: MNHEY and SVGEGT. The CDR3, as DNA: TGTGCCAGCAGTTATGCAGGGGGGAGCACTGAAGCTTTCTTT. Its protein product is CASSYAGGSTEAFF.

V usage is TRBV14 and J usage is TRBJ2-1, with unresolved D. The CDR3 is 14 residues long. Germline assignment: CDR1 SGHDN and CDR2 FVKESK. V was clipped by 6 bases and J by 2 bases, with 11 bases between them. CDR3 residues: CASSVAHPYNEQFF. Here the CDR3 DNA reads TGTGCCAGCAGTGTAGCACACCCCTACAATGAGCAGTTCTTC.

The rearrangement joins TRBV6-2 or TRBV6-3 to TRBJ2-7; 7 positions agree with TRBD2. The J segment lost 0 bases and the V segment lost 2 bases, leaving 4 bases of the junction unmatched. Germline V CDR1 and CDR2: MNHEY, SVGEGT. The CDR3 sequence is 15 residues long. CDR3 bases: TGTGCCAGCAGTTACAGCGGGGCGAGCTCCTACGAGCAGTACTTC. This encodes CASSYSGASSYEQYF.

The chain recombines TRBV5-6 with TRBJ1-1; the D gene is possibly TRBD1 (5 bases). V was clipped by 3 bases and J by 1 base, with 10 bases between them. This CDR3 has 14 amino acids. CDR1 and CDR2 from the germline V gene are SGHDT and YYEEEE. The CDR3 is CASSYMTANTEAFF. The CDR3 nucleotides read TGTGCCAGCAGCTATATGACAGCGAACACTGAAGCTTTCTTT.

This clone was seen a handful of times. This sequence joins TRBV27 and TRBJ2-1, with 12 bases fitting TRBD2. V was clipped by 3 bases and J by 1 base; unmatched bases: 7. Germline CDR1 and CDR2: MNHEY and SMNVEV (reference sequence). The CDR3 is 18 residues long. The CDR3 sequence is CASSFPTSGSGSYNEQFF. Written as DNA, the CDR3 is TGTGCCAGCAGTTTCCCGACTAGCGGGAGTGGTTCCTACAATGAGCAGTTCTTC.

The rearrangement links TRBV7-3 to TRBJ2-7, with 9 nucleotides matching TRBD1. This CDR3 has 15 amino acids. The V segment lost 1 base and the J segment 3 bases; nucleotides outside the gene matches: 4. CDR1 and CDR2 from the germline V gene are SGHTA and FQGTGA. The CDR3 region is CASSLRQGVVYEQYF. CDR3 bases: TGTGCCAGCAGCTTAAGACAGGGGGTGGTCTACGAGCAGTACTTC.

V gene TRBV5-1 combines with J gene TRBJ1-1; 10 bases map to TRBD1. J gave up 1 base and V 4 bases, and 4 bases lay outside the gene matches. CDR1 and CDR2 (germline): SGHRS, YFSETQ. The CDR3 contains 15 residues. The CDR3: CASSQDRGWNTEAFF. In DNA form, the CDR3 reads TGCGCCAGCAGCCAGGACAGGGGGTGGAACACTGAAGCTTTCTTT.

Worth noting for this clone: The junction shows a germline mismatch at one end, possibly a read error. V is TRBV3-1 (or the pseudogene TRBV3-2) and J is TRBJ2-3, with D perhaps matching TRBD2 (6 bases). CDR3 length equals 14 residues. Germline CDR1 is LGHDT and CDR2 is YNNKEL (reference sequence). CDR3 in amino acids: CASSQERRSRDRFF. The CDR3 bases are TGTGCCAGCAGCCAAGAAAGACGATCGCGGGACCGATTTTTT.

This chain joins TRBV29-1 and TRBJ2-5; 10 nucleotides align to TRBD1. The CDR3 runs 17 residues. With 4 bases clipped from V and 4 bases from J, the junction kept 15 bases outside the gene matches. The germline CDR1 and CDR2 sequences are SQVTM and ANQGSEA. The CDR3 spells CSVGDRDRGKGGETQYF. CDR3 DNA sequence: TGCAGCGTTGGAGACCGGGACAGGGGCAAGGGAGGAGAGACCCAGTACTTC.

This chain uses TRBV16 with TRBJ1-6, with D possibly being TRBD1 (5 bases). Germline CDR1 is KGHSY and CDR2 is FQNENV. This CDR3 has 15 amino acids. V was trimmed by 3 bases and J by 8 bases, leaving 14 bases between them. The CDR3 DNA sequence: TGTGCCAGCAGCCACAGGGTTTTGATGGATTCACCCCTCCACTTT. As protein: CASSHRVLMDSPLHF.

The gene calls are TRBV23-1 and TRBJ1-5; 8 bases are shared with TRBD1. TRBV23-1 is marked as an open reading frame, function uncertain. The CDR3 totals 15 residues. J gave up 3 bases and V 8 bases, and 9 bases lay outside the gene matches. The CDR3 DNA reads TGCGCCAGCGGGTTTACGGACAGGGACAATCAGCCCCAGCATTTT. It is translated as CASGFTDRDNQPQHF.

This chain joins TRBV27 and TRBJ1-6; D is unclear. CDR3 size: 16 residues. V was shortened by 5 bases and J by 8 bases, with 19 bases between the two germline ends. CDR1 is MNHEY and CDR2 is SMNVEV in the germline V gene (reference sequence). The CDR3 DNA reads as TGTGCCAGCAGTCCCAAAGGAGGGAATTCATATTCACCCCTCCACTTT. Protein sequence: CASSPKGGNSYSPLHF.

The chain combines TRBV20-1 with TRBJ2-3, with 12 bases lining up with TRBD2. V trimming: 3 bases; J trimming: 5 bases; junction bases outside the gene matches: 12. Per germline, CDR1 DFQATT and CDR2 SNEGSKA (reference sequence). The CDR3 extends over 17 amino acids. For the CDR3, the DNA is TGCAGTGCTAGTGCTAGCGGGAGGGCCATTAAGGAAGATACGCAGTATTTT. Its protein is CSASASGRAIKEDTQYF.

V and J are TRBV30 and TRBJ2-1; 8 bases agree with TRBD1. V gave up 0 bases and J gave up 14 bases; unmatched junction bases: 3. Germline CDR1 reads GTSNPN; CDR2 reads SVGIG (reference sequence). The CDR3 is 11 amino acids. The CDR3 bases are TGTGCCTGGAGTGTGGCAGGGGGCAAGTTCTTC. This gives the protein CAWSVAGGKFF.